This TCR beta chain was documented in a study of blood T cell repertoires in COVID-19. Study-level information: Donors in the United States, Italy and Spain gave samples during acute or convalescent COVID-19. From T cells, B-cell-depleted T cells, or PBMCs came the material, which was cDNA or gDNA.

Methods used by the authors: How many nucleated cells were present was estimated from reference gene primer amplification. Clones were sequenced by immunoSEQ multiplex PCR, and TCRdb holds only the in-frame ones, with some missing. That table is the source of V, J and clone size, and D and trimming were worked out from the DNA. This sample has over 250,000 clones, with about four fifths found just once. Between the trimmed V and J ends, which lost 4 bases and 0 bases, there was a span of 18 bases. Germline V gene data show CDR1 as MNHNS and CDR2 as SASEGT. The CDR3 extends over 17 amino acids. The J gene is TRBJ2-5, the V gene TRBV6-1; D might be TRBD1 (6 bases). This TCR derives from a woman between 45 and 65 years old who had recovered from COVID-19. Sequencing was carried out using peripheral blood. In nucleotides, the CDR3 is TGTGCCAGCAGTGTGCACCCCGACAGGAGATACCAAGAGACCCAGTACTTC. Amino acid sequence: CASSVHPDRRYQETQYF.